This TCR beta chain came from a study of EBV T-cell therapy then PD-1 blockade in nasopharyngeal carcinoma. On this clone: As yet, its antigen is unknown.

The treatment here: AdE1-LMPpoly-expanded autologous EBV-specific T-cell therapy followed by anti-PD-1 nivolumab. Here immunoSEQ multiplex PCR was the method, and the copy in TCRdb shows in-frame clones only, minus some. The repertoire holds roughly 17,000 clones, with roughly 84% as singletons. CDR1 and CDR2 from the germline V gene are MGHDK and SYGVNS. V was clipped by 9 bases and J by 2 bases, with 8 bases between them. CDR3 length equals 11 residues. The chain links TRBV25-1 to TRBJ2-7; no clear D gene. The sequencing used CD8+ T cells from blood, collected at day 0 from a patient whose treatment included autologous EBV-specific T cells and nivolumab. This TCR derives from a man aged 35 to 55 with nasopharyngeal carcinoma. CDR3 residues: CASGLAYEQYF. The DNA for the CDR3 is TGTGCCAGTGGATTGGCCTACGAGCAGTACTTC.